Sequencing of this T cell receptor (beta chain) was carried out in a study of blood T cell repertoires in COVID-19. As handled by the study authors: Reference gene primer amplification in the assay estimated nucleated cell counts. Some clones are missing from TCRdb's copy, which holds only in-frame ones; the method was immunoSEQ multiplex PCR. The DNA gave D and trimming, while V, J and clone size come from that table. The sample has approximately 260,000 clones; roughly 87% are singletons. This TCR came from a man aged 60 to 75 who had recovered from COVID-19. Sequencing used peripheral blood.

CDR3 residues: CASSPSDSNTGELFF. The CDR3 nucleotides read TGTGCCAGCAGTCCCTCGGACTCGAACACCGGGGAGCTGTTTTTT. The chain couples TRBV7-9 to TRBJ2-2, with D perhaps matching TRBD2 (5 bases). Germline CDR1 reads SEHNR; CDR2 reads FQNEAQ (reference sequence). Trimming pared 6 bases from V and 0 bases from J, leaving 11 bases between. The CDR3 consists of 15 residues.